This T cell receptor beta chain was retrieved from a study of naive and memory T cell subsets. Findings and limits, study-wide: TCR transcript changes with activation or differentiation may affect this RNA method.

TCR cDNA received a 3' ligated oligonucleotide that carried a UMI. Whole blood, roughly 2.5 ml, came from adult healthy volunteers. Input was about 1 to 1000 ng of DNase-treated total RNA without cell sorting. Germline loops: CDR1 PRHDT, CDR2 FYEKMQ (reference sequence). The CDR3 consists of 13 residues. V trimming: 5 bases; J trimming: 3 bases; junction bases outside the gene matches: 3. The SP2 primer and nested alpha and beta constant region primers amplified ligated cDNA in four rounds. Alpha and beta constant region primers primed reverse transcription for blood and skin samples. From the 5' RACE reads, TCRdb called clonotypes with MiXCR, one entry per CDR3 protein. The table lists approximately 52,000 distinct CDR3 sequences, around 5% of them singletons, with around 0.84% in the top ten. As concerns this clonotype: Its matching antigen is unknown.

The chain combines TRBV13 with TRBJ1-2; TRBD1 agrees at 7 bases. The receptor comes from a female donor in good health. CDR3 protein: CASSGDSHYGYTF. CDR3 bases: TGTGCCAGCAGCGGGGACAGTCACTATGGCTACACCTTC.